This TCR beta chain was recovered during a study of T-cell reconstitution after alpha-beta-depleted transplantation in children. Unique molecular identifiers featured in how the TCRbeta library was prepared. TCRdb re-analysed the PCR reads in MiXCR, keeping a single row per CDR3 protein. The data hold 350,000 to 450,000 distinct CDR3 sequences, with 20% observed a single time. The receptor was isolated from a human donor who donated a stem cell graft to a child with acute myeloid leukemia. The sample was PBMCs from the stem cell graft donor, taken from the stem cell graft.

The CDR3 region has the DNA TGTGCCAGCAGCTTAAGACGTCAGGACACCCCCTACGAGCAGTACTTC. This gives the protein CASSLRRQDTPYEQYF. The rearrangement links TRBV7-9 to TRBJ2-7; a weak D match, TRBD1 (5 bases). The CDR3 loop spans 16 amino acids. The ends were cut back, 2 bases at V and 2 bases at J, with 16 bases in the middle. The V gene's germline CDR1 is SEHNR and CDR2 FQNEAQ (reference sequence).